The 4 T cell receptor beta chains presented below share a single source sample, sequenced in a study of cytomegalovirus exposure and HLA in healthy donors. PCR was performed using 60 Vbeta and 13 Jbeta primers. The protocol was immunoSEQ multiplex PCR, while the TCRdb copy is restricted to in-frame clones and leaves out a portion. The table records some 63,000 clones, around 83% of them present only once. The sample taken for sequencing was PBMCs. The receptors stem from a human donor in good health.

The V and J genes are TRBV2 and TRBJ1-5, with TRBD1 identical over 7 bases. CDR1 is SNHLY and CDR2 is FYNNEI in the germline V gene. The length of the CDR3 is 13 residues. Losses at the gene ends were 10 bases for V and 4 bases for J; bases not matched to a gene: 7. The CDR3 protein is CAIQQGPNQPQHF. The CDR3 DNA sequence: TGTGCCATACAACAGGGGCCGAATCAGCCCCAGCATTTT.

On this clone itself: It is unclear where the CDR3 begins or ends on the DNA, so no DNA is shown, and the CDR3 is as TCRdb lists it. The chain uses TRBV12-1 and TRBJ2-5; TRBD2, as called in the table, went unchecked against the DNA. TRBV12-1 is labeled a pseudogene. Including both end residues, the CDR3 is 17 amino acids long. The CDR3 loop reads CASSWWGLGSLKETQYF.

The rearrangement links TRBV5-1 to TRBJ2-7; 10 positions agree with TRBD1. Germline values: CDR1 SGHRS, CDR2 YFSETQ. This CDR3 is 14 amino acids long. V trimming: 4 bases; J trimming: 6 bases; junction bases outside the gene matches: 7. The CDR3 loop reads CASSRDRGTGEQYF. The CDR3 nucleotides are TGCGCCAGCAGCCGGGACAGGGGAACCGGCGAGCAGTACTTC.

This clone was observed a few times. The CDR3 reads CASSYSGRNHEQYF. Here the CDR3 DNA reads TGTGCCAGCAGCTATAGCGGGAGGAACCACGAGCAGTACTTC. The chain is built from TRBV7-2 and TRBJ2-7; TRBD2 matches 10 bases. The CDR3 has 14 amino acids. J was trimmed by 5 bases and V by 4 bases; bases with no gene match: 5. Looked up from germline, CDR1 is SGHTA and CDR2 is FQGNSA.